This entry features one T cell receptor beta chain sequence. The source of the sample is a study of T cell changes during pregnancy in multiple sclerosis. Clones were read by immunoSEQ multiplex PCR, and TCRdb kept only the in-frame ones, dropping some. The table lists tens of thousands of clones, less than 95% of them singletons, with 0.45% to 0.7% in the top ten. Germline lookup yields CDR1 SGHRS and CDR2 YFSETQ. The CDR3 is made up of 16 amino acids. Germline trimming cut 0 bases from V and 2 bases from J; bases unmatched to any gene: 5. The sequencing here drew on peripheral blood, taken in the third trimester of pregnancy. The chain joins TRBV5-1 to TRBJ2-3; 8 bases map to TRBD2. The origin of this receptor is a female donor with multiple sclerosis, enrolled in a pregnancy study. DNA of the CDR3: TGCGCCAGCAGCTTGGAGCCGGGGGGGTCCACAGATACGCAGTATTTT. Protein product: CASSLEPGGSTDTQYF.